The rows below give T cell receptor beta chains drawn from one sample of a study of vaccination and CD4 T cells after COVID-19. These TCRs are of unknown antigen specificity. TCRdb processed the PCR reads anew with MiXCR; each CDR3 protein has one entry. The sample shows about 9,500 distinct CDR3 sequences, around 67% of them seen only once. The source material was CD4+ T cells from blood, cultured in vitro, sampled before SARS-CoV-2 vaccination. These TCRs come from a human donor who had recovered from COVID-19. CDR3s include the opening cysteine and the closing phenylalanine or tryptophan. A D gene is named only where the DNA matches it firmly. Clone sizes are given selectively: once, few, many, or a class where the clone is expanded.

clone_size j_call d_call v_call cdr3_nt cdr3_aa
once TRBJ2-4 TRBD2 TRBV6-1 TGTGCCAGCAGTACGGGGGGGCTAGCCAAAAACATTCAGTACTTC CASSTGGLAKNIQYF
NA TRBJ1-2 TRBD1 TRBV5-1 TGCGCCAGCAGCCCCAGGGTAGCGGGACAGGGGACCTATGGCTACACCTTC CASSPRVAGQGTYGYTF
NA TRBJ1-5 NA TRBV20-1 TGCAGTGCTAGAGGACGGAGTAGCAATCAGCCCCAGCATTTT CSARGRSSNQPQHF
NA TRBJ2-6 TRBD1 TRBV7-2 TGTGCCAGCAGCTTTGGACAGGGGGCTGGGGCCAACGTCCTGACTTTC CASSFGQGAGANVLTF
NA TRBJ2-5 TRBD2 TRBV20-1 TGCGGTGCTCCCGGACTAGCAGGCGAGACCCAGTACTTC CGAPGLAGETQYF
NA TRBJ1-2 NA TRBV24-1 TGTGCCACCAGTGAATCGGGGAGCTATGGCTACACCTTC CATSESGSYGYTF
NA TRBJ2-5 NA TRBV6-9 TGTGCCAGCAGTTATTCTGGGGGGCGGGAGACCCAGTACTTC CASSYSGGRETQYF
NA TRBJ1-2 TRBD1 TRBV28 TGTGCCAGCAGCCGGACAGGGGGGAACTATGGCTACACCTTC CASSRTGGNYGYTF
large TRBJ2-3 NA TRBV7-9 TGTGCCAGCACCTCAAGGGAAGATACGCAGTATTTT CASTSREDTQYF
NA TRBJ1-5 NA TRBV20-1 TGCAGTGCGAGAGGGACGGATGGTTTTGAGCCCCAGCATTTT CSARGTDGFEPQHF
few TRBJ1-5 NA TRBV6-5 TGTGCCAGCAGTTGGGGGCAAGGCAATCAGCCCCAGCATTTT CASSWGQGNQPQHF
few TRBJ1-2 NA TRBV7-9 TGTGCCAGCAGCCCTTTGGAGGCATATGGCTACACCTTC CASSPLEAYGYTF
NA TRBJ2-2 NA TRBV19 TGTGCCAGTAGTATGAACACCGGGGAGCTGTTTTTT CASSMNTGELFF
NA TRBJ2-7 NA TRBV7-2 TGTGCCAGCAGCTCCTCAGGAGCCGAATCCTACGAGCAGTACTTC CASSSSGAESYEQYF
NA TRBJ2-3 TRBD1 TRBV30 TGTGCCTTTTCAGCCGGGACAGGGCTCACAGATACGCAGTATTTT CAFSAGTGLTDTQYF
few TRBJ2-7 TRBD2 TRBV20-1 TGCAGTGCTGGACTCCCACTAGCGGACCACTACGAGCAGTACTTC CSAGLPLADHYEQYF
NA TRBJ2-3 TRBD2 TRBV28 TGTGCCAGCAGTTTACTAGCGGGAGGCCAAGATACGCAGTATTTT CASSLLAGGQDTQYF
NA TRBJ1-5 NA TRBV24-1 TGTGCCACCAGTCTCGGCAATCAGCCCCAGCATTTT CATSLGNQPQHF
NA TRBJ2-2 NA TRBV7-9 TGTGCCAGCAGCCTGACACGCGGGCTGTTTTTT CASSLTRGLFF
NA TRBJ2-5 NA TRBV7-9 TGTGCCAGCAGCCGAGCATCGGGAGAAGAGACCCAGTACTTC CASSRASGEETQYF
few TRBJ1-1 TRBD1 TRBV27 TGTGCCAGCAGACAACAGGGGGTCATCACTGAAGCTTTCTTT CASRQQGVITEAFF
NA TRBJ2-5 NA TRBV25-1 TGTGCCAGCAGTGAACCGGGACAAGAGGCCCAGTACTTC CASSEPGQEAQYF
NA TRBJ2-4 TRBD1 TRBV7-6 TGTGCCAGCAGCTTAGGGACAGGGGTTAACATTCAGTACTTC CASSLGTGVNIQYF
NA TRBJ1-1 NA TRBV20-1 TGCAGTGCTAACAGGTTGAACACTGAAGCTTTCTTT CSANRLNTEAFF
NA TRBJ2-1 TRBD2 TRBV28 TGTGCCAGCCTTGGACTAGCGGGGGACTCCTACAATGAGCAGTTCTTC CASLGLAGDSYNEQFF
NA TRBJ2-3 NA TRBV28 TGTGCCAGCAGGACATTCGACGATACGCAGTATTTT CASRTFDDTQYF
NA TRBJ1-5 TRBD1 TRBV19 TGTGCCAGTATGGGGGACAGGGGGACTCAGCCCCAGCATTTT CASMGDRGTQPQHF
NA TRBJ1-1 NA TRBV19 TGTGCCAGTAGTAATAGAGAAACTGAAGCTTTCTTT CASSNRETEAFF
NA TRBJ2-7 TRBD1 TRBV6-1 TGTGCCAGCAGTAGGGGGACAGAATACTACGAGCAGTACTTC CASSRGTEYYEQYF
few TRBJ1-5 NA TRBV20-1 TGCAGTGCTAGAGACTTACGGAGCAATCAGCCCCAGCATTTT CSARDLRSNQPQHF
NA TRBJ2-7 TRBD2 TRBV7-9 TGTGCCAGCAGCGAGACCGGGACTAGCGACTACGAGCAGTACTTC CASSETGTSDYEQYF
NA TRBJ2-1 NA TRBV7-6 TGTGCCAGCAGCCCCAACAGTTGGGGTCGCTCCTACAATGAGCAGTTCTTC CASSPNSWGRSYNEQFF
few TRBJ2-5 TRBD2 TRBV20-1 TGCAGTGCTGAAGGACTAGCGGGGCCCCAAGAGACCCAGTACTTC CSAEGLAGPQETQYF
NA TRBJ2-3 TRBD2 TRBV28 TGTGCCAGCAGTACCCCATTTGGTGGGGTGTTCAGCGGGGACACAGATACGCAGTATTTT CASSTPFGGVFSGDTDTQYF
NA TRBJ2-5 NA TRBV6-2/TRBV6-3 TGTGCCAGCAGCCGCCAGGACAGACGTCAAGAGACCCAGTACTTC CASSRQDRRQETQYF
NA TRBJ2-7 TRBD2 TRBV20-1 TGCAGTGCTAGAGAAACCGGGACTAGCGGCCTCGAGCAGTACTTC CSARETGTSGLEQYF
NA TRBJ1-1 NA TRBV20-1 TGCAGTGCTAGAGTGCCACGAATGAACACTGAAGCTTTCTTT CSARVPRMNTEAFF
NA TRBJ1-5 NA TRBV20-1 TGCAGTGCTGTAAAGGACAGCCACAATCAGCCCCAGCATTTT CSAVKDSHNQPQHF
NA TRBJ1-1 TRBD1 TRBV5-5 TGTGCCAGCAGCTCGATGGGACAGGGACCTGAAGCTTTCTTT CASSSMGQGPEAFF
NA TRBJ1-2 TRBD1 TRBV20-1 TGCAGTGCGCCCGGTCGGGGACAGGGTCATTATGGCTACACCTTC CSAPGRGQGHYGYTF
NA TRBJ1-5 NA TRBV20-1 TGCAGTGCTAGAGATCTGGTAGGCCAGCCCCAGCATTTT CSARDLVGQPQHF
NA TRBJ2-7 NA TRBV12-3/TRBV12-4 TGTGCCAGCAGTTTCGGGGGCAGGCCCTACGAGCAGTACTTC CASSFGGRPYEQYF
few TRBJ2-7 TRBD2 TRBV20-1 TGCAGTGCCACTAGCGGCGTAACCTACGAGCAGTACTTC CSATSGVTYEQYF
few TRBJ2-2 NA TRBV20-1 TGCAGTGCTAGAGGCTTTCGAATAGAGTCCGGGGAGCTGTTTTTT CSARGFRIESGELFF
NA TRBJ2-5 TRBD2 TRBV20-1 TGCAGTGCTAGACCCTTAGCGGGAGCGGAGACCCAGTACTTC CSARPLAGAETQYF
NA TRBJ1-5 NA TRBV2 TGTGCCAGCACCCAGGACGGTCATCAGCCCCAGCATTTT CASTQDGHQPQHF